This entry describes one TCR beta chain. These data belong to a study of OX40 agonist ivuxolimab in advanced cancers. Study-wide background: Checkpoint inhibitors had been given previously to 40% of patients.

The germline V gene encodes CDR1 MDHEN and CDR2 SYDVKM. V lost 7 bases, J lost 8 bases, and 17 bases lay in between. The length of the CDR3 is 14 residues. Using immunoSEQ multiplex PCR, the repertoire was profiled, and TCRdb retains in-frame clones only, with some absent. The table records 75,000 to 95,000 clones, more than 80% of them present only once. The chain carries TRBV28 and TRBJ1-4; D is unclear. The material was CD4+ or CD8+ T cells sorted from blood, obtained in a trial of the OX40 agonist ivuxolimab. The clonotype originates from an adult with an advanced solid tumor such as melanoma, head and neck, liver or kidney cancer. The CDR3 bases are TGTGCCAGCACGTCTCTTTGGGAGACGGAAAAACTGTTTTTT. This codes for CASTSLWETEKLFF.